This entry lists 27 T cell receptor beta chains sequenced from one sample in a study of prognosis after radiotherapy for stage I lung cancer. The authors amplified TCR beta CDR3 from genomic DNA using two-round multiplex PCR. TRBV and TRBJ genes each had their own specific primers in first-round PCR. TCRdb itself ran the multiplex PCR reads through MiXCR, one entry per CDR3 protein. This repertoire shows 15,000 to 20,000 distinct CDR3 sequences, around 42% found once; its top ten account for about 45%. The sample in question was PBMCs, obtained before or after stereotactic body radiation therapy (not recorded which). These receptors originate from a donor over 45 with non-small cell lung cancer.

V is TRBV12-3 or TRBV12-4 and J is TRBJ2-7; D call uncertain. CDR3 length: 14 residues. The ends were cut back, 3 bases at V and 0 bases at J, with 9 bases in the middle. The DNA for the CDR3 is TGTGCCAGCAGTTTTTCAGGAGACTCCTACGAGCAGTACTTC. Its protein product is CASSFSGDSYEQYF.

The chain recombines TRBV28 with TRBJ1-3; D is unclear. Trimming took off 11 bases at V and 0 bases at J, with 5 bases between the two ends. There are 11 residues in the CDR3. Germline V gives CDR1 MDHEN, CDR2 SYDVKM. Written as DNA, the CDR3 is TGTGCCTTGGACTCTGGAAACACCATATATTTT. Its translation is CALDSGNTIYF.

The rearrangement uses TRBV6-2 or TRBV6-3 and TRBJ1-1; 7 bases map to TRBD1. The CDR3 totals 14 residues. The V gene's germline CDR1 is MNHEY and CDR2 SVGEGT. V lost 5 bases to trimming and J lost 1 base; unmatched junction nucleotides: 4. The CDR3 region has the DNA TGTGCCAGCAGTAGGGGACAGACGAACACTGAAGCTTTCTTT. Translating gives CASSRGQTNTEAFF.

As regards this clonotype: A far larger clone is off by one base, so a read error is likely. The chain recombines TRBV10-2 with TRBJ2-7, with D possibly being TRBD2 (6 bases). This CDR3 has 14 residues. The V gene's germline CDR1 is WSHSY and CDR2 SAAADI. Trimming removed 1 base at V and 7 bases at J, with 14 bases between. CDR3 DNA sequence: TGCGCCAGCAGTGAGTTAAGCGGGCGGAGTGAGCAGTACTTC. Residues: CASSELSGRSEQYF.

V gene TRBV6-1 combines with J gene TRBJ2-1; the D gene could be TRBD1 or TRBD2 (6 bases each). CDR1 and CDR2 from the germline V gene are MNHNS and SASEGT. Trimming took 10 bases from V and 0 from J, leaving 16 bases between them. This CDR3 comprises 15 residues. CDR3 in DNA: TGTGCCACTACTCCGGGGGCTAGCTCCTACAATGAGCAGTTCTTC. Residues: CATTPGASSYNEQFF.

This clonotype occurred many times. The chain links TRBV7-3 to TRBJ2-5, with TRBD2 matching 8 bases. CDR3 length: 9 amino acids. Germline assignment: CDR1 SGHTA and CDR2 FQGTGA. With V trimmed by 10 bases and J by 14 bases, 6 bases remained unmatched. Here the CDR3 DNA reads TGTGCCAACTTAGCGGGGCTTTACTTC. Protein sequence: CANLAGLYF. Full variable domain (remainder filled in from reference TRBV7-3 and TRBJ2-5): GAGVSQTPSNKVTEKGKYVELRCDPISGHTALYWYRQSLGQGPEFLIYFQGTGAADDSGLPNDRFFAVRPEGSVSTLKIQRTERGDSAVYLCANLAGLYFGPGTRLLVL.

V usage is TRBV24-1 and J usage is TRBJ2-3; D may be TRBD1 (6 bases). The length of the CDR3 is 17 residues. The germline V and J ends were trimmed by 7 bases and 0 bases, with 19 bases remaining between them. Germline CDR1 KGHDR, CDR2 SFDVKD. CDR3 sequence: CATSPRSSQGSTDTQYF. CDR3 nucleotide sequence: TGTGCCACCAGCCCCAGATCGAGTCAGGGGAGCACAGATACGCAGTATTTT.

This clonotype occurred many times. The CDR3 reads CASSPRRGDTYQPQHF. In DNA form, the CDR3 reads TGTGCCAGCAGTCCCCGGAGAGGGGATACATATCAGCCCCAGCATTTT. V and J are TRBV28 and TRBJ1-5; weak D call: TRBD1 (5 bases). Germline values: CDR1 MDHEN, CDR2 SYDVKM. Deletions cut 5 bases from V and 5 bases from J, with 19 bases between. The CDR3 sequence is 16 residues long.

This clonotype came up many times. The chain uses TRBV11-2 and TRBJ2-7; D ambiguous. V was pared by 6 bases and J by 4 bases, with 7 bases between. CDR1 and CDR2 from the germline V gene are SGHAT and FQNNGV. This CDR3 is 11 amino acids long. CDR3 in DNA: TGTGCCAGCAGAGAATCATACGAGCAGTACTTC. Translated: CASRESYEQYF. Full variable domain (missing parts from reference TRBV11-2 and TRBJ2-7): EAGVAQSPRYKIIEKRQSVAFWCNPISGHATLYWYQQILGQGPKLLIQFQNNGVVDDSQLPKDRFSAERLKGVDSTLKIQPAKLEDSAVYLCASRESYEQYFGPGTRLTVT.

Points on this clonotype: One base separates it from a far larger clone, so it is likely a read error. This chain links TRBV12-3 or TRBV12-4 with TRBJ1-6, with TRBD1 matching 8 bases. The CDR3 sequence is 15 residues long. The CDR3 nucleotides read TGTGCCAGCAGTCCCGGACAGGGTTATAATTCACCCCTCAACTTT. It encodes CASSPGQGYNSPLNF.

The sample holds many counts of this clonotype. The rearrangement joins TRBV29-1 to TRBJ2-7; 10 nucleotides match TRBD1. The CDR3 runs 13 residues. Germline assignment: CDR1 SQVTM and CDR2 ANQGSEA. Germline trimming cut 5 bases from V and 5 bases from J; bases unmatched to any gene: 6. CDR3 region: CSVRGTGVNEQYF. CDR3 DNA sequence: TGCAGCGTTCGGGGGACAGGGGTAAACGAGCAGTACTTC.

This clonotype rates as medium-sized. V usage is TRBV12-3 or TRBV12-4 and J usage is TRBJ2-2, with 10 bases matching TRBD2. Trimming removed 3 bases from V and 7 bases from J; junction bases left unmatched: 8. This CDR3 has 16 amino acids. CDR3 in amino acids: CASSFLSGGPGGELFF. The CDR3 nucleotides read TGTGCCAGCAGTTTCCTTAGCGGGGGGCCCGGCGGGGAGCTGTTTTTT.

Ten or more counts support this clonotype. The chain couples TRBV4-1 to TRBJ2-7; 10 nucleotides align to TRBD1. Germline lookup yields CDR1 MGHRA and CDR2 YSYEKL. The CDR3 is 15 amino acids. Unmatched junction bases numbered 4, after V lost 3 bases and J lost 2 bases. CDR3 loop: CASSHGQGGTYEQYF. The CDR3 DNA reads TGCGCCAGCAGCCATGGACAGGGGGGGACCTACGAGCAGTACTTC.

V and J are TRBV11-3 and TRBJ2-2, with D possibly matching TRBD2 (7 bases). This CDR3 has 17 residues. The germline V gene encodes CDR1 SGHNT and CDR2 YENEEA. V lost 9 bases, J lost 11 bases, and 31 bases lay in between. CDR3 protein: CARSTPRGQGKTLELFF. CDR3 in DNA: TGTGCCAGAAGCACACCGCGGGGGCAGGGAAAAACTCTCGAGCTGTTTTTT. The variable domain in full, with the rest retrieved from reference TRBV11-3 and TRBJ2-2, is EAGVVQSPRYKIIEKKQPVAFWCNPISGHNTLYWYLQNLGQGPELLIRYENEEAVDDSQLPKDRFSAERLKGVDSTLKIQPAELGDSAVYLCARSTPRGQGKTLELFFGEGSRLTVL.

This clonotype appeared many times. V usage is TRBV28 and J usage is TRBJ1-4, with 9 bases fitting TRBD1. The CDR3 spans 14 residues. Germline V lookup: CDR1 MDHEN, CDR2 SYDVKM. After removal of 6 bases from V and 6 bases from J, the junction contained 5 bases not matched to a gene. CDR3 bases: TGTGCCAGCAGCGTAGGGACAGGGTATGAAAAACTGTTTTTT. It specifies CASSVGTGYEKLFF.

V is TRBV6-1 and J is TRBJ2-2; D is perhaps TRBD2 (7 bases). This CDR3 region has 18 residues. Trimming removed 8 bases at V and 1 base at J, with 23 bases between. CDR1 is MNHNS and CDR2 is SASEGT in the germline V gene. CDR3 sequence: CASDTRGARGLNTGELFF. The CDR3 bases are TGTGCCAGCGATACCCGGGGGGCGCGGGGTTTGAACACCGGGGAGCTGTTTTTT.

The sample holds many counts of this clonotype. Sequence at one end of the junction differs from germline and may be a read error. The CDR3 protein is CASRGTGGNVLTF. The CDR3, as DNA: TGTGCCAGCAGGGGGACAGGGGGCAACGTCCTGACTTTC. The chain is built from TRBV11-3 and TRBJ2-6; TRBD1 agrees at 11 bases. Germline V CDR1 and CDR2: SGHNT, YENEEA. The CDR3 length is 13 residues.

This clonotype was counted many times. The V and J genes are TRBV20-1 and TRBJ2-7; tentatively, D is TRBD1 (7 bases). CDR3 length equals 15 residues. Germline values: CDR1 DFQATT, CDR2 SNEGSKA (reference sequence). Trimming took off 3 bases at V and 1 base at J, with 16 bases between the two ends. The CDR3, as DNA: TGCAGTGCTAGCCACAATCAGGGGGGTTCCTACGAGCAGTACTTC. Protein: CSASHNQGGSYEQYF.

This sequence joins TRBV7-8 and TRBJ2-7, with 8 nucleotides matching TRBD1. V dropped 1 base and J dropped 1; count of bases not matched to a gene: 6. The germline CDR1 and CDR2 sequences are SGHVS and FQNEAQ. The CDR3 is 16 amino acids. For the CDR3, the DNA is TGTGCCAGCAGCTTAGGCAGGGGGCTAGTATCCTACGAGCAGTACTTC. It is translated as CASSLGRGLVSYEQYF.

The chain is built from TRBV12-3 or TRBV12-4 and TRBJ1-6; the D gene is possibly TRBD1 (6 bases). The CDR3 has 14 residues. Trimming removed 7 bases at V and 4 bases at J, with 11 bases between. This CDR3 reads CASMIGQYNSPLHF. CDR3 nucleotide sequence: TGTGCCAGCATGATAGGACAGTATAATTCACCCCTCCACTTT.

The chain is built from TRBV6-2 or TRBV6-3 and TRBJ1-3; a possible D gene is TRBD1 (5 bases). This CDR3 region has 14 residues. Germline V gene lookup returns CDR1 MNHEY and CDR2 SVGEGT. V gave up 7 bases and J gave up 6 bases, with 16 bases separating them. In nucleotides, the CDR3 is TGTGCCAGCACCCCCTACTCAGGGCAAAACACCATATATTTT. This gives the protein CASTPYSGQNTIYF.

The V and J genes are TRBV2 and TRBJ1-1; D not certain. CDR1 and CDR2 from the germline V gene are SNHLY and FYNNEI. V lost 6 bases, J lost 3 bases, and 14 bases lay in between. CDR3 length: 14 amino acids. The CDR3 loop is CASSSQRADTEAFF. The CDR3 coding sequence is TGTGCCAGCAGCTCCCAGCGGGCGGACACTGAAGCTTTCTTT.

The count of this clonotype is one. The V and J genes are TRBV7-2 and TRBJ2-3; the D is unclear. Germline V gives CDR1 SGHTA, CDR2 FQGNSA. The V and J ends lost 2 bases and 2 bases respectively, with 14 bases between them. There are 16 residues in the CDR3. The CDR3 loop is CASSLMLSGPTDTQYF. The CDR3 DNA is TGTGCCAGCAGCTTAATGCTATCGGGCCCCACAGATACGCAGTATTTT.

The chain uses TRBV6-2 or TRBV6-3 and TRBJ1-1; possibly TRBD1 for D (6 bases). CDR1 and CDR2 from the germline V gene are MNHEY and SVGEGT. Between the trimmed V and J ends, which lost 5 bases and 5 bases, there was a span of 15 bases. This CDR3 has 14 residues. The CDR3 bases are TGTGCCAGCAGTATCGGGGGGGGCAGGACTGAAGCTTTCTTT. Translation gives CASSIGGGRTEAFF.

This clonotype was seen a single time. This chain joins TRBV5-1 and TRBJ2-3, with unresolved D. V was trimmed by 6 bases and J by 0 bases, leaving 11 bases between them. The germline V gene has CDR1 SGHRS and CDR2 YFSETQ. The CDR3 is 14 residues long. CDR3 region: CASNGGVSTDTQYF. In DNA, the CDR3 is TGCGCCAGCAATGGTGGGGTTAGCACAGATACGCAGTATTTT.

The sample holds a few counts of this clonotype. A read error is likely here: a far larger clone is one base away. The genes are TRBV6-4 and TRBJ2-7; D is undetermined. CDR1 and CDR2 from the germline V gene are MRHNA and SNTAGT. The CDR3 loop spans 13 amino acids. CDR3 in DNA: TGTGCCAGCAGGTTTCAGGCCTCCTACGAGCGGTACTTC. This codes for CASRFQASYERYF.

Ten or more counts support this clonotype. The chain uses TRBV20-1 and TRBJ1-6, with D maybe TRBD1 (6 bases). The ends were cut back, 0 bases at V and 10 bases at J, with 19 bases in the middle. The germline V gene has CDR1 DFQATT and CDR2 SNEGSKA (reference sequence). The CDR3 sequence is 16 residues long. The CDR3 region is CSARERTGRMVSPLHF. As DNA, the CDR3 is TGCAGTGCTAGAGAGAGAACAGGGCGGATGGTCTCACCCCTCCACTTT.